These T cell receptor beta chains were read from a single sample in a study of cytomegalovirus exposure and HLA in healthy donors. This table comes from immunoSEQ multiplex PCR, and its TCRdb copy is limited to in-frame clones, with some not included. The sample holds roughly 150,000 clones, roughly four fifths seen once. The sequencing sample was made of PBMCs. The receptors come from a woman younger than 30 in good health and CMV-seronegative. The CDR3 runs from the conserved cysteine through the conserved F or W. The D gene is left open where the match is weak. Not every row has a clone size; where given, it reads once, few, many or a size class.

abundance: NA
v_gene: TRBV7-9
j_gene: TRBJ2-3
d_gene: TRBD2
CDR3aa: CASSLVAGGVDTQYF
CDR3nt: TGTGCCAGCAGCTTAGTGGCGGGGGGTGTAGATACGCAGTATTTT

abundance: NA
v_gene: TRBV2
j_gene: TRBJ1-2
d_gene: TRBD1
CDR3aa: CASSSRTGTLGGYTF
CDR3nt: TGTGCCAGCAGTTCCCGGACAGGAACCCTGGGTGGCTACACCTTC

abundance: NA
v_gene: TRBV2
j_gene: TRBJ2-7
d_gene: TRBD1
CDR3aa: CASSRTGGFYEQYF
CDR3nt: TGTGCCAGCAGTCGGACAGGGGGGTTCTACGAGCAGTACTTC

abundance: NA
v_gene: TRBV2
j_gene: TRBJ2-3
d_gene: TRBD2
CDR3aa: CASSPLGGVAGITDTQYF
CDR3nt: TGTGCCAGCAGTCCTCTTGGGGGGGTAGCGGGCATCACAGATACGCAGTATTTT

abundance: NA
v_gene: TRBV7-9
j_gene: TRBJ2-7
d_gene: NA
CDR3aa: CSSSLGQTYEQYF
CDR3nt: TGTTCCAGCAGCTTAGGACAGACGTACGAGCAGTACTTC

abundance: NA
v_gene: TRBV5-1
j_gene: TRBJ2-1
d_gene: NA
CDR3aa: CASSLSSQAGTYNEQFF
CDR3nt: TGCGCCAGCAGCTTGTCTTCCCAGGCCGGGACCTACAATGAGCAGTTCTTC

abundance: NA
v_gene: TRBV7-8
j_gene: TRBJ1-2
d_gene: TRBD1
CDR3aa: CASSLGLAGTGAFGYTF
CDR3nt: TGTGCCAGCAGCTTAGGGCTTGCCGGGACAGGGGCCTTCGGCTACACCTTC

abundance: NA
v_gene: TRBV6-1
j_gene: TRBJ1-5
d_gene: NA
CDR3aa: CASSERTLYSNQPQHF
CDR3nt: TGTGCCAGCAGTGAACGGACACTTTATAGCAATCAGCCCCAGCATTTT

abundance: NA
v_gene: TRBV21-1
j_gene: TRBJ1-6
d_gene: NA
CDR3aa: CASSKKDRQGPSSYNSPLHF
CDR3nt: TGTGCCAGCAGCAAAAAGGACAGACAGGGACCGAGCTCCTATAATTCACCCCTCCACTTT

abundance: NA
v_gene: TRBV5-1
j_gene: TRBJ1-2
d_gene: NA
CDR3aa: CASSPTGGGYGYTF
CDR3nt: TGCGCCAGCAGCCCTACCGGGGGGGGCTATGGCTACACCTTC

abundance: NA
v_gene: TRBV27
j_gene: TRBJ2-5
d_gene: TRBD1
CDR3aa: CASRRTGTETQYF
CDR3nt: TGTGCCAGCAGACGGACAGGGACAGAGACCCAGTACTTC

abundance: NA
v_gene: TRBV11-2
j_gene: TRBJ2-1
d_gene: NA
CDR3aa: CASDSYNEQFF
CDR3nt: TGTGCCAGCGACAGTTACAATGAGCAGTTCTTC

abundance: once
v_gene: TRBV5-1
j_gene: TRBJ2-6
d_gene: TRBD1
CDR3aa: CASSDLTGRAGGANVLTF
CDR3nt: TGCGCCAGCAGCGACCTGACAGGGCGGGCTGGTGGGGCCAACGTCCTGACTTTC

abundance: NA
v_gene: TRBV27
j_gene: TRBJ1-1
d_gene: TRBD1
CDR3aa: CASSRDRENTEAFF
CDR3nt: TGTGCCAGCAGCCGTGACAGGGAGAACACTGAAGCTTTCTTT

abundance: NA
v_gene: TRBV27
j_gene: TRBJ2-1
d_gene: NA
CDR3aa: CASSLGGYNEQFF
CDR3nt: TGTGCCAGCAGTCTCGGGGGTTACAATGAGCAGTTCTTC

abundance: NA
v_gene: TRBV5-1
j_gene: TRBJ1-1
d_gene: NA
CDR3aa: CASIQGSGTEAFF
CDR3nt: TGCGCCAGCATCCAGGGATCTGGGACTGAAGCTTTCTTT

abundance: once
v_gene: TRBV19
j_gene: TRBJ1-4
d_gene: NA
CDR3aa: CASSIRGSEKLFF
CDR3nt: TGTGCCAGTAGTATCCGCGGGAGTGAAAAACTGTTTTTT

abundance: NA
v_gene: TRBV19
j_gene: TRBJ1-5
d_gene: TRBD1
CDR3aa: CASSMFGQRTGRNQPQHF
CDR3nt: TGTGCCAGTAGTATGTTTGGCCAAAGGACAGGGAGGAATCAGCCCCAGCATTTT

abundance: NA
v_gene: TRBV5-1
j_gene: TRBJ2-5
d_gene: NA
CDR3aa: CVSSSLTGQGTQYF
CDR3nt: TGCGTCAGCAGCTCCTTGACAGGCCAGGGGACCCAGTACTTC

abundance: once
v_gene: TRBV21-1
j_gene: TRBJ1-1
d_gene: NA
CDR3aa: CASRTTGPTEAFF
CDR3nt: TGTGCCAGCAGAACGACAGGTCCTACTGAAGCTTTCTTT

abundance: NA
v_gene: TRBV7-9
j_gene: TRBJ2-3
d_gene: TRBD2
CDR3aa: CASSPLRLAGVTDTQYF
CDR3nt: TGTGCCAGCAGCCCCCTGAGACTAGCGGGAGTAACAGATACGCAGTATTTT

abundance: NA
v_gene: TRBV27
j_gene: TRBJ2-7
d_gene: TRBD2
CDR3aa: CASSSSGGLPSSYEQYF
CDR3nt: TGTGCCAGCAGTTCATCGGGGGGGTTACCCTCCTCCTACGAGCAGTACTTC

abundance: once
v_gene: TRBV15
j_gene: TRBJ2-2
d_gene: TRBD2
CDR3aa: CATSRPLAGDNTGELFF
CDR3nt: TGTGCCACCAGCAGACCTTTAGCGGGGGATAACACCGGGGAGCTGTTTTTT

abundance: NA
v_gene: TRBV15
j_gene: TRBJ1-2
d_gene: TRBD1
CDR3aa: CATSEGRQGANYGYTF
CDR3nt: TGTGCCACCAGCGAGGGAAGACAGGGGGCTAACTATGGCTACACCTTC

abundance: NA
v_gene: TRBV7-9
j_gene: TRBJ1-5
d_gene: NA
CDR3aa: CASSLSTANQPQHF
CDR3nt: TGTGCCAGCAGCTTATCAACAGCCAATCAGCCCCAGCATTTT

abundance: NA
v_gene: TRBV6-5
j_gene: TRBJ2-3
d_gene: NA
CDR3aa: CASRRGGPDTQYF
CDR3nt: TGTGCCAGCAGGAGGGGGGGCCCGGATACGCAGTATTTT

abundance: NA
v_gene: TRBV2
j_gene: TRBJ2-2
d_gene: TRBD2
CDR3aa: CATLGLAGVQNTGELFF
CDR3nt: TGTGCCACCTTGGGACTAGCGGGGGTCCAGAACACCGGGGAGCTGTTTTTT

abundance: NA
v_gene: TRBV19
j_gene: TRBJ2-5
d_gene: TRBD2
CDR3aa: CASMGGGAALETQYF
CDR3nt: TGTGCCAGTATGGGCGGGGGGGCCGCGTTGGAGACCCAGTACTTC

abundance: NA
v_gene: TRBV6-5
j_gene: TRBJ1-2
d_gene: NA
CDR3aa: CASSYGSGWSYTF
CDR3nt: TGTGCCAGCAGTTACGGTTCAGGGTGGAGCTACACCTTC

abundance: NA
v_gene: TRBV14
j_gene: TRBJ2-2
d_gene: NA
CDR3aa: CASSFYNTGELFF
CDR3nt: TGTGCCAGCAGCTTCTATAACACCGGGGAGCTGTTTTTT

abundance: NA
v_gene: TRBV6-5
j_gene: TRBJ1-2
d_gene: NA
CDR3aa: CASRPGTLSNYGYTF
CDR3nt: TGTGCCAGCAGACCCGGGACACTTAGTAACTATGGCTACACCTTC

abundance: NA
v_gene: TRBV13
j_gene: TRBJ2-7
d_gene: NA
CDR3aa: CASSLASLKYEQYF
CDR3nt: TGTGCCAGCAGCTTAGCCTCCCTAAAATACGAGCAGTACTTC

abundance: NA
v_gene: TRBV19
j_gene: TRBJ2-7
d_gene: TRBD1
CDR3aa: CASSSGTGNYEQYF
CDR3nt: TGTGCCAGTAGTTCCGGGACAGGGAACTACGAGCAGTACTTC

abundance: NA
v_gene: TRBV6-1
j_gene: TRBJ1-2
d_gene: NA
CDR3aa: CASSSNSAADYGYTF
CDR3nt: TGTGCCAGCAGTTCTAATAGCGCAGCCGACTATGGCTACACCTTC

abundance: few
v_gene: TRBV10-2
j_gene: TRBJ1-2
d_gene: NA
CDR3aa: CASSELGQTYGYTF
CDR3nt: TGCGCCAGCAGTGAGTTAGGACAGACCTATGGCTACACCTTC

abundance: NA
v_gene: TRBV27
j_gene: TRBJ1-3
d_gene: NA
CDR3aa: CASSLSQHSGNTIYF
CDR3nt: TGTGCCAGCAGTTTATCACAGCACTCTGGAAACACCATATATTTT

abundance: NA
v_gene: TRBV4-1
j_gene: TRBJ2-2
d_gene: TRBD1
CDR3aa: CASSQPTGTGELFF
CDR3nt: TGCGCCAGCAGCCAACCGACAGGGACCGGGGAGCTGTTTTTT

abundance: NA
v_gene: TRBV2
j_gene: TRBJ1-4
d_gene: NA
CDR3aa: CASTRAAGTVNEKLFF
CDR3nt: TGTGCCAGCACCCGAGCGGCGGGGACGGTGAATGAAAAACTGTTTTTT

abundance: few
v_gene: TRBV7-6
j_gene: TRBJ1-2
d_gene: NA
CDR3aa: CASSLAGPGNGYTF
CDR3nt: TGTGCCAGCAGCTTAGCCGGCCCCGGGAATGGCTACACCTTC

abundance: NA
v_gene: TRBV4-1
j_gene: TRBJ1-5
d_gene: TRBD1
CDR3aa: CASSHPGQGAYQPQHF
CDR3nt: TGCGCCAGCAGCCATCCCGGACAGGGGGCATATCAGCCCCAGCATTTT

abundance: NA
v_gene: TRBV19
j_gene: TRBJ1-6
d_gene: TRBD1
CDR3aa: CASSFWDRTDSPLHF
CDR3nt: TGTGCCAGTAGTTTTTGGGACAGGACAGATTCACCCCTCCACTTT

abundance: few
v_gene: TRBV19
j_gene: TRBJ2-1
d_gene: NA
CDR3aa: CASSIESTGEQFF
CDR3nt: TGTGCCAGTAGTATAGAATCTACGGGTGAGCAGTTCTTC

abundance: NA
v_gene: TRBV5-8
j_gene: TRBJ2-3
d_gene: NA
CDR3aa: CASSSTGSTDTQYF
CDR3nt: TGTGCCAGCAGCTCCACGGGAAGCACAGATACGCAGTATTTT